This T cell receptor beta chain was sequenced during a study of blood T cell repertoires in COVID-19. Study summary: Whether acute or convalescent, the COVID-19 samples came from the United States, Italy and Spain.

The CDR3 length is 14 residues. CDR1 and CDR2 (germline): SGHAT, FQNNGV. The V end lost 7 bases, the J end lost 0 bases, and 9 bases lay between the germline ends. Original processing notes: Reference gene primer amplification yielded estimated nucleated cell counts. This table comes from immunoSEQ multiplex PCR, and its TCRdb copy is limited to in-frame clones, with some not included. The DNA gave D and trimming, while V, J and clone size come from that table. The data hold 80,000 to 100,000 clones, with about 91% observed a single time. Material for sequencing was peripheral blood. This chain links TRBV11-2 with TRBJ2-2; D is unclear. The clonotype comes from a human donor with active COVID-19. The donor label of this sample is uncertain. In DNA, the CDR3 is TGTGCCAGCACCCGAGCTGCGAACACCGGGGAGCTGTTTTTT. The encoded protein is CASTRAANTGELFF.